Given below is one TCR beta chain in context. Its antigen is not yet known. Base qualities are not at hand, and no much larger clone is one base apart. The same CDR3 also results from other DNA sequences found in this sample. The study evaluated CTLA-4 blockade (ipilimumab) given together with focal radiation therapy in patients who had chemo-refractory metastatic non-small-cell lung cancer. Libraries were prepared through the immunoSEQ multiplex PCR assay. The immuneACCESS repertoire file appears here via TCRdb, limited to in-frame rearrangements. These files lack a portion of the clones; in checked studies, under half of the deficit traces to unresolved V genes, and the cause of the others is not known. For this sample the table gives some 110,000 clones, of which 75% to 80% were detected only once. The ten largest clonotypes hold about 5% of the sample. This record belongs to a study of radiotherapy plus CTLA-4 blockade in lung cancer (dated by TCRdb to 2016 to 2018). Turning to the overall study: Objective responses were observed in 18% of enrolled patients, and disease control was achieved in less than 40%.

Overall study results and their limits: After treatment with radiotherapy and ipilimumab, TCR clones that came from tumors expanded in the peripheral blood. Early dynamic changes in blood T cell clones, together with increased serum interferon-beta after radiation, were reported as the strongest predictors of response.

The CDR3 contains 16 residues, cysteine and phenylalanine counted. Only CDR3 DNA is held: 48 bases, read in frame from base 1. The germline V gene (reference sequence) provides CDR1 SGHNT and CDR2 YYREEE. Here V drops 0 bases and J drops 4 bases, and the junction holds 6 bases not matched to any gene. This sample comprised peripheral blood, obtained from a patient treated with radiotherapy plus ipilimumab. This sequence originates from a human donor with non-small cell lung cancer who had a partial response to radiotherapy plus ipilimumab. The receptor chain draws on TRBV5-4 and TRBJ2-1; TRBD2 agrees with 8 junctional bases. In nucleotide form, the sequence is TGTGCCAGCAGCTTGGAAGGTAGCGGGACTTACAATGAGCAGTTCTTC. The translation is CASSLEGSGTYNEQFF.